The 12 T cell receptor beta chains given below trace back to one sample, sequenced in a study of Graves' ophthalmopathy and Graves' hyperthyroidism. Amplified material comprised TCR beta CDR3 regions derived from RNA transcripts. RT-PCR was first run with HTBI primers, then multiplex PCR in a second round. TCRdb redid the calling of the multiplex PCR reads with MiXCR, one entry per CDR3 protein. In the table there are over a million distinct CDR3 sequences, about two fifths of which are singletons. The source material was peripheral blood or thyroid tissue (not recorded which). The receptors were sampled from an adult man with Graves' hyperthyroidism.

This clonotype has more than one count but fewer than ten. This chain links TRBV3-1 with TRBJ1-6; unclear D gene. V lost 6 bases to trimming and J lost 13 bases, with 13 bases between them. Germline CDR1 reads LGHDT; CDR2 reads YNNKEL (reference sequence). There are 12 residues in the CDR3. This chain's CDR3 is CASSHLLSPLHF. The CDR3 nucleotides read TGTGCCAGCAGTCACCTATTGTCCCCCCTCCACTTT. The whole variable domain, filled in from reference TRBV3-1 and TRBJ1-6, reads DTAVSQTPKYLVTQMGNDKSIKCEQNLGHDTMYWYKQDSKKFLKIMFSYNNKELIINETVPNRFSPKSPDKAHLNLHINSLELGDSAVYFCASSHLLSPLHFGNGTRLTVT.

The table lists this clonotype with many counts. The V call is TRBV7-9, the J call TRBJ1-3; the match to TRBD1 covers 7 bases. With V trimmed by 5 bases and J by 1 base, 8 bases remained unmatched. This CDR3 is 16 amino acids long. The germline V gene encodes CDR1 SEHNR and CDR2 FQNEAQ (reference sequence). In nucleotides, the CDR3 is TGTGCCAGCAGCCGGACAGGTTCTTGGTCTGGAAACACCATATATTTT. Amino acid sequence: CASSRTGSWSGNTIYF.

This clonotype was detected many times. The chain combines TRBV20-1 with TRBJ1-5; TRBD1 aligns across 8 bases. Per germline, CDR1 DFQATT and CDR2 SNEGSKA (reference sequence). This CDR3 has 15 residues. J lost 4 bases, V lost 0 bases, and 5 bases had no gene match. CDR3 bases: TGCAGTGCTAGAGACGGGACAGGCGCGAATCAGCCCCAGCATTTT. Its protein is CSARDGTGANQPQHF.

In its sample, this clonotype was seen a few times. CDR3 DNA: TGTGCCAGCAGTCCCACATCCAGTGGACAGGGTGAAAAACTGTTTTTT. Its protein product is CASSPTSSGQGEKLFF. The rearrangement joins TRBV27 to TRBJ1-4; 8 bases match TRBD1. Germline V CDR1 and CDR2: MNHEY, SMNVEV (reference sequence). The V gene end was trimmed by 5 bases and the J gene end by 7 bases; junction bases not matched to a gene: 12. CDR3 length equals 16 residues. The entire variable domain, with the rest obtained from reference TRBV27 and TRBJ1-4, is as follows: EAQVTQNPRYLITVTGKKLTVTCSQNMNHEYMSWYRQDPGLGLRQIYYSMNVEVTDKGDVPEGYKVSRKEKRNFPLILESPSPNQTSLYFCASSPTSSGQGEKLFFGSGTQLSVL.

This clonotype has a count of ten or more. This chain connects TRBV19 to TRBJ2-5, with TRBD2 matching 8 bases. The trim removed 6 bases at V and 4 bases at J, leaving 10 bases unmatched. Germline-derived CDR1 and CDR2 are LNHDA and SQIVND (reference sequence). The CDR3 covers 15 residues. The DNA for the CDR3 is TGTGCCAGTAGCACCATACTAGCGGAGGGAGAGACCCAGTACTTC. This translates into CASSTILAEGETQYF.

The sample holds a few counts of this clonotype. This chain connects TRBV9 to TRBJ2-5, with 8 nucleotides matching TRBD2. Germline-derived CDR1 and CDR2 are SGDLS and YYNGEE. V dropped 7 bases and J dropped 5; count of bases not matched to a gene: 7. This CDR3 is built from 13 residues. CDR3 coding DNA: TGTGCCAGCGGGCGGGGGGCTGGCGAGACCCAGTACTTC. Encoded protein: CASGRGAGETQYF.

This clonotype was recorded at least ten times. J is TRBJ1-5 and V is TRBV15; D is possibly TRBD1 (5 bases). Trimming removed 4 bases from V and 7 bases from J, with 17 bases in between. The CDR3 runs 15 residues. Germline assignment: CDR1 LNHNV and CDR2 YYDKDF (reference sequence). In DNA form, the CDR3 reads TGTGCCACCAGCACCCCCAAGGGAGGGACCCAGCCCCAGCATTTT. It specifies CATSTPKGGTQPQHF.

In this sample, this clonotype turned up many times. The chain combines TRBV7-9 with TRBJ1-1; the D is unclear. The length of the CDR3 is 13 residues. Germline V gene lookup returns CDR1 SEHNR and CDR2 FQNEAQ (reference sequence). V was cut by 8 bases and J by 8 bases, with 18 bases left in between. The CDR3 loop is CASSQAGPREAFF. The CDR3 DNA sequence: TGTGCCAGCTCCCAGGCCGGTCCGCGGGAAGCTTTCTTT.

This clonotype was detected ten times or more. CDR3 in amino acids: CASSILPPDSYSNQPQHF. The CDR3 DNA reads TGTGCCAGTAGTATCCTCCCTCCGGACTCATATAGCAATCAGCCCCAGCATTTT. The J gene is TRBJ1-5, the V gene TRBV19; D not certain. Germline-derived CDR1 and CDR2 are LNHDA and SQIVND (reference sequence). The CDR3 sequence is 18 residues long. Trimming took off 3 bases at V and 0 bases at J, with 18 bases between the two ends.

This chain connects TRBV6-2 or TRBV6-3 to TRBJ1-5; 7 bases agree with TRBD1. Germline loops: CDR1 MNHEY, CDR2 SVGEGT. The V and J ends lost 6 bases and 0 bases, in that order; junction bases with no gene match: 14. The CDR3 consists of 18 residues. The CDR3 DNA follows: TGTGCCAGCAGCCGGAACCCGGGACAGTCAAGTAGCAATCAGCCCCAGCATTTT. This gives the protein CASSRNPGQSSSNQPQHF.

This sequence joins TRBV7-9 and TRBJ1-4; 7 positions agree with TRBD1. The CDR3 length is 15 residues. Losses at the gene ends were 2 bases for V and 8 bases for J; bases not matched to a gene: 8. Germline V gene data show CDR1 as SEHNR and CDR2 as FQNEAQ (reference sequence). CDR3 DNA: TGTGCCAGCAGCTTATCGAAGGGGGCGGGCGAAAAACTGTTTTTT. Translation: CASSLSKGAGEKLFF.

This clonotype was seen only once. V usage is TRBV25-1 and J usage is TRBJ2-7, with D unclear. The CDR3 spans 15 residues. Germline V gene data show CDR1 as MGHDK and CDR2 as SYGVNS. Trimming cost V 5 bases and J 4 bases, with 18 bases left between them. CDR3 sequence reads: CASSPPRHSYYEQYF. The CDR3 nucleotides are TGTGCCAGCAGTCCGCCCCGGCACTCTTATTACGAGCAGTACTTC.